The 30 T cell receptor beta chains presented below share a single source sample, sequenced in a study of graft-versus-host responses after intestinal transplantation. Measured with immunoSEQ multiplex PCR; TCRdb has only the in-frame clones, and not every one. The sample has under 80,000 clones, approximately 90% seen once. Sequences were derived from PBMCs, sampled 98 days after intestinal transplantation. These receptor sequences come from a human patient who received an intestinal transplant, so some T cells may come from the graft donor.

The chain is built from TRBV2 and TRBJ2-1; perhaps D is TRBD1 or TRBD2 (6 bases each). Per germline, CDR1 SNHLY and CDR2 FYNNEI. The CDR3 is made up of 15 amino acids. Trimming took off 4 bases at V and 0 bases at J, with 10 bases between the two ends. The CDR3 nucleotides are TGTGCCAGCAGTGGAGGGGGGAGCTCCTACAATGAGCAGTTCTTC. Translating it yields CASSGGGSSYNEQFF.

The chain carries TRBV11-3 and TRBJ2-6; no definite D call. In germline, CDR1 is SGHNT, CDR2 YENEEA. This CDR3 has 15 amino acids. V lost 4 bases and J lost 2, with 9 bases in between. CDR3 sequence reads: CASSSRWAGANVLTF. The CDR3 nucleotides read TGTGCCAGCAGCTCCAGGTGGGCTGGGGCCAACGTCCTGACTTTC.

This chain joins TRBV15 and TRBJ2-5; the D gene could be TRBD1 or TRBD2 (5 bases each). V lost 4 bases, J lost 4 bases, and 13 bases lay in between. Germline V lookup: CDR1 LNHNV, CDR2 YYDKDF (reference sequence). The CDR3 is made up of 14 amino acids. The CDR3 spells CATSIYGAGETQYF. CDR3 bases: TGTGCCACCAGCATATACGGGGCCGGAGAGACCCAGTACTTC.

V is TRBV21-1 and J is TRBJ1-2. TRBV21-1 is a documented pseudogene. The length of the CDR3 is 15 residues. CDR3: CASSKGGKELDGYTF. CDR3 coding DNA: TGTGCCAGCAGCAAAGGCGGAAAGGAATTGGATGGCTACACCTTC.

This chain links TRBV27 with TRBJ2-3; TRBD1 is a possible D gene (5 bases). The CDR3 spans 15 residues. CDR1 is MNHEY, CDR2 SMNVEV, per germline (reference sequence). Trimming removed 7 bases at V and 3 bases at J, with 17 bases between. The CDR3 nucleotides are TGTGCCAGCACCTTCACAGGTATTAGTACAGATACGCAGTATTTT. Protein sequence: CASTFTGISTDTQYF.

In DNA form, the CDR3 reads TGTGCCAGCAGCTTCTTGGGCAATCAGCCCCAGCATTTT. This translates into CASSFLGNQPQHF. This chain uses TRBV5-6 with TRBJ1-5, with unresolved D. Deletions cut 2 bases from V and 2 bases from J, with 5 bases between. The CDR3 extends over 13 amino acids. The germline V gene encodes CDR1 SGHDT and CDR2 YYEEEE.

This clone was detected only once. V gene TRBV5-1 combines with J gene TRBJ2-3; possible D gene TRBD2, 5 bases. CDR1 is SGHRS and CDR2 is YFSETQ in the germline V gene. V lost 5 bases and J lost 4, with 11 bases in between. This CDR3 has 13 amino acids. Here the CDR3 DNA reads TGCGCCAGCAGTCCTAGCACCCCAGATACGCAGTATTTT. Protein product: CASSPSTPDTQYF.

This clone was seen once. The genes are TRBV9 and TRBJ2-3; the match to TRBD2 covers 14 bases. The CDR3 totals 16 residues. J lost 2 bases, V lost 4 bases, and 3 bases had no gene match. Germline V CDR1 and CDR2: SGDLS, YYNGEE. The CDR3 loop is CASSPTSGRATDTQYF. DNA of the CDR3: TGTGCCAGCAGCCCGACTAGCGGGAGGGCCACAGATACGCAGTATTTT.

CDR3 nucleotide sequence: TGTGCCAGCAGGGAAAACAGTTTTAGCTCCTACGAGCAGTACTTC. Its translation is CASRENSFSSYEQYF. V usage is TRBV27 and J usage is TRBJ2-7; D unresolved. Germline values: CDR1 MNHEY, CDR2 SMNVEV (reference sequence). CDR3 length: 15 amino acids. Trimming stripped 6 bases from V and 0 bases from J, with 15 bases between.

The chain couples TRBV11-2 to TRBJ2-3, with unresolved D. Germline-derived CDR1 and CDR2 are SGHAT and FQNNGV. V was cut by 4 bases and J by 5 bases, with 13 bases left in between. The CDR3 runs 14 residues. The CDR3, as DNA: TGTGCCAGCAGCTCGGAACGGCCTCGAGATACGCAGTATTTT. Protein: CASSSERPRDTQYF.

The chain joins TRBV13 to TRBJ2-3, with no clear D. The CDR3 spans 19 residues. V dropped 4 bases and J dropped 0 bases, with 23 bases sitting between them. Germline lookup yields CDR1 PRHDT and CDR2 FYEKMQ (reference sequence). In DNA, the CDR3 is TGTGCCAGCAGCTCAACGGATGCGGCTGCGGTTTTAAGCACAGATACGCAGTATTTT. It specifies CASSSTDAAAVLSTDTQYF.

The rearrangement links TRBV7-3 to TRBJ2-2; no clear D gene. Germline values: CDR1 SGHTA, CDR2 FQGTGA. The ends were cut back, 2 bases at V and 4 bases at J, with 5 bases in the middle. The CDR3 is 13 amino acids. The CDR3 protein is CASSLRPTGELFF. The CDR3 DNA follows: TGTGCCAGCAGCTTACGCCCCACCGGGGAGCTGTTTTTT.

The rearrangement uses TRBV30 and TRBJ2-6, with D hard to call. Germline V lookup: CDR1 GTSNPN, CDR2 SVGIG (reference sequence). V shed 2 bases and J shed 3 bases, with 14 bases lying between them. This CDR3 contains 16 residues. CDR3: CAWSPRYIFGANVLTF. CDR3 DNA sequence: TGTGCCTGGAGTCCTCGATACATCTTTGGGGCCAACGTCCTGACTTTC.

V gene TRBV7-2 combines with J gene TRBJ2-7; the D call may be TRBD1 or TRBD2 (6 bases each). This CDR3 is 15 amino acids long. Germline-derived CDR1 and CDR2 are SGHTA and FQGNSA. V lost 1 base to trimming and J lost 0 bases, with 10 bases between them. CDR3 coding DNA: TGTGCCAGCAGCTTAGGTGGGGGGCTCTCCTACGAGCAGTACTTC. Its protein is CASSLGGGLSYEQYF.

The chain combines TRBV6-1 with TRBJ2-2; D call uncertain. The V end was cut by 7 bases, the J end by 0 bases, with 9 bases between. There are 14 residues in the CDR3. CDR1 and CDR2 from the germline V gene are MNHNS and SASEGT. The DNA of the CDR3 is TGTGCCAGCATCGACGACGCGAACACCGGGGAGCTGTTTTTT. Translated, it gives CASIDDANTGELFF.

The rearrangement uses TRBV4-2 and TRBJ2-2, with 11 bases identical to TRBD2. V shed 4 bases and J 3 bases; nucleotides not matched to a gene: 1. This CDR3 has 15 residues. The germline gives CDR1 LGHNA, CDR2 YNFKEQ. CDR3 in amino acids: CASSPLAGDTGELFF. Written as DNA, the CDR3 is TGTGCCAGCAGCCCACTAGCGGGGGACACCGGGGAGCTGTTTTTT.

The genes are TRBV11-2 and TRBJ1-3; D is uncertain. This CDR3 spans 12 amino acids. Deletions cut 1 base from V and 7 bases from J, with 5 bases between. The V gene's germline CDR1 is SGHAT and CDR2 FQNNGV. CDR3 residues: CASSLAENTIYF. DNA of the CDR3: TGTGCCAGCAGCTTAGCGGAGAACACCATATATTTT.

CDR3 bases: TGTGCCAGCAGTGTTCCAGGGGATAATTCACCCCTCCACTTT. Protein product: CASSVPGDNSPLHF. This sequence joins TRBV2 and TRBJ1-6; TRBD1 is a possible D gene (6 bases). The length of the CDR3 is 14 residues. Germline loops: CDR1 SNHLY, CDR2 FYNNEI. The ends were cut back, 4 bases at V and 5 bases at J, with 9 bases in the middle.

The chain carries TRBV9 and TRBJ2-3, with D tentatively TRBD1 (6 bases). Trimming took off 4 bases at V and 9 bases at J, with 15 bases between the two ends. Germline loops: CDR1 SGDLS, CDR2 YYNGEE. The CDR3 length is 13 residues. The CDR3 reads CASSLSGTTTQYF. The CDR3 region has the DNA TGTGCCAGCAGCTTATCCGGGACAACAACGCAGTATTTT.

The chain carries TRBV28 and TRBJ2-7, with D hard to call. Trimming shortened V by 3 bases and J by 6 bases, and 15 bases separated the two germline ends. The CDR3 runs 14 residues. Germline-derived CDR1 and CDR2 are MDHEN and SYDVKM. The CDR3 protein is CASSFPRDRIEQYF. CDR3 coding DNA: TGTGCCAGCAGTTTCCCCCGCGATCGGATCGAGCAGTACTTC. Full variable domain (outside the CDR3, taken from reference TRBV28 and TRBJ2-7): DVKVTQSSRYLVKRTGEKVFLECVQDMDHENMFWYRQDPGLGLRLIYFSYDVKMKEKGDIPEGYSVSREKKERFSLILESASTNQTSMYLCASSFPRDRIEQYFGPGTRLTVT.

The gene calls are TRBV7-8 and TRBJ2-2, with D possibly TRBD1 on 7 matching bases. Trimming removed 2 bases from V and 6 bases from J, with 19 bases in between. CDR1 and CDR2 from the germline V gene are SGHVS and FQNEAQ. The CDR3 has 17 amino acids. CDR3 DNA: TGTGCCAGCAGCTTAAGGAGGGGGCGGGGAGCGGCCGGGGAGCTGTTTTTT. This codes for CASSLRRGRGAAGELFF.

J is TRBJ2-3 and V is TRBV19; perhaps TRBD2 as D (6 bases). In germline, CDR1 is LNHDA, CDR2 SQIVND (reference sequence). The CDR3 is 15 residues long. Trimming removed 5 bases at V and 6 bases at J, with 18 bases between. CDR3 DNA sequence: TGTGCCAGTAGTGGGGGGATAGGGGAAGGGGATACGCAGTATTTT. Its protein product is CASSGGIGEGDTQYF.

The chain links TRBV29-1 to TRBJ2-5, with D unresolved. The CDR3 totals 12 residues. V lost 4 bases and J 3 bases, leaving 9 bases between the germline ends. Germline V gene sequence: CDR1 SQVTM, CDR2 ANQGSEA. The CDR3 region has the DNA TGCAGCGTTGGAGCTCCGGAAGAGACCCAGTACTTC. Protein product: CSVGAPEETQYF.

CDR3 DNA sequence: TGTGCCAGCAGCTACCCAGGCCCCCGCAGCTACACAGATACGCAGTATTTT. Its translation: CASSYPGPRSYTDTQYF. V usage is TRBV7-9 and J usage is TRBJ2-3; no definite D call. V was trimmed by 4 bases and J by 2 bases, leaving 19 bases between them. The CDR3 extends over 17 amino acids. From germline, CDR1 is SEHNR and CDR2 FQNEAQ (reference sequence).

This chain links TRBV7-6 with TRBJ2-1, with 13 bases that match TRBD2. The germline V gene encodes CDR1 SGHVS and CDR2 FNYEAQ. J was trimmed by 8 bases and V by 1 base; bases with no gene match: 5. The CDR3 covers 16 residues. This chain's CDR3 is CASSLGGTSGTYEQFF. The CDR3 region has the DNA TGTGCCAGCAGCTTAGGGGGGACTAGCGGGACTTATGAGCAGTTCTTC. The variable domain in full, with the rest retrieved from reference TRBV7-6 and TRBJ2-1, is GAGVSQSPRYKVTKRGQDVALRCDPISGHVSLYWYRQALGQGPEFLTYFNYEAQQDKSGLPNDRFSAERPEGSISTLTIQRTEQRDSAMYRCASSLGGTSGTYEQFFGPGTRLTVL.

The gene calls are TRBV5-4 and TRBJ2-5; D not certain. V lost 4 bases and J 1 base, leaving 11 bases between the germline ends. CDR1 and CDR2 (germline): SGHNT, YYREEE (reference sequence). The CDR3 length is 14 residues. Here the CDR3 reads CASSVKDLQETQYF. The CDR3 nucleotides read TGTGCCAGCAGCGTCAAGGATCTCCAAGAGACCCAGTACTTC.

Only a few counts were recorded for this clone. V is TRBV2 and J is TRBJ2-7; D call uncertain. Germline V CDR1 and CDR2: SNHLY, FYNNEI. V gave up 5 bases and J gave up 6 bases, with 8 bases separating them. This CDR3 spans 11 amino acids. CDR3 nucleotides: TGTGCCAGCAGTTCAGATCCCGAGCAGTACTTC. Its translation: CASSSDPEQYF.

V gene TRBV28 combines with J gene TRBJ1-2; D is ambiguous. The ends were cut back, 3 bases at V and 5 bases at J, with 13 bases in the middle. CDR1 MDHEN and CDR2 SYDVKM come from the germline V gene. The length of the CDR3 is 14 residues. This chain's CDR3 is CASSFSGNGYGYTF. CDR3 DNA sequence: TGTGCCAGCAGTTTTTCGGGAAATGGGTATGGCTACACCTTC.

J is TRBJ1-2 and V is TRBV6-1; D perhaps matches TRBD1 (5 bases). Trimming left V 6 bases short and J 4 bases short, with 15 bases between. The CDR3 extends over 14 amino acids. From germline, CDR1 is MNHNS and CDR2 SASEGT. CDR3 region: CASRGGGPPYGYTF. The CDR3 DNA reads TGTGCCAGCAGGGGGGGAGGGCCCCCCTATGGCTACACCTTC.

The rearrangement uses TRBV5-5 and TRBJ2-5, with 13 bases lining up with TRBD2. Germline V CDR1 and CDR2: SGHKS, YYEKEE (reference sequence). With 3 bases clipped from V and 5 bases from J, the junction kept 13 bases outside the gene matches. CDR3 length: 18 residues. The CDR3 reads CASSSRTLAGGHRETQYF. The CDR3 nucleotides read TGTGCCAGCAGCTCTAGGACACTAGCGGGGGGGCACCGGGAGACCCAGTACTTC.